The next 28 T cell receptor beta chains were all read from a single sample in a study of shared clonotypes between healthy human individuals. Naive CD8 cells were CD45RO-negative, positively selected for CCR7, excluding terminally differentiated effector memory CD45RA+ cells. Produced via immunoSEQ multiplex PCR; TCRdb's table is partial and in-frame only. The sample contains about 680,000 clones, around 92% of which appear only once. The sequencing sample was made of naive CD8+ T cells sorted from blood. Receptor source: a man between 25 and 39 years old in good health.

This clone has only one observation. The chain joins TRBV4-3 to TRBJ2-7; tentatively, D is TRBD2 (5 bases). There are 16 residues in the CDR3. V lost 0 bases and J lost 5, with 17 bases in between. Looked up from germline, CDR1 is LGHNA and CDR2 is YSLEER. CDR3 DNA: TGCGCCAGCAGCCAAGATCGGGAACTTCAATGGAACGAGCAGTACTTC. Translation: CASSQDRELQWNEQYF.

This rearrangement joins TRBV7-2 to TRBJ1-1; D may be TRBD1 (6 bases). The CDR3 extends over 15 amino acids. Trimming shortened V by 1 base and J by 0 bases, and 9 bases separated the two germline ends. Germline V gene sequence: CDR1 SGHTA, CDR2 FQGNSA. DNA of the CDR3: TGTGCCAGCAGCTTAGGGACAGTAATGAACACTGAAGCTTTCTTT. Translation: CASSLGTVMNTEAFF. The full variable domain, in which reference TRBV7-2 and TRBJ1-1 provide the parts outside the CDR3, is GAGVSQSPSNKVTEKGKDVELRCDPISGHTALYWYRQSLGQGLEFLIYFQGNSAPDKSGLPSDRFSAERTGGSVSTLTIQRTQQEDSAVYLCASSLGTVMNTEAFFGQGTRLTVV.

The V and J genes are TRBV6-6 and TRBJ2-5; D is unclear. The CDR3 consists of 11 residues. The ends were cut back, 2 bases at V and 2 bases at J, with 0 bases in the middle. Germline CDR1 and CDR2: MNHNY and SVGAGI (reference sequence). The CDR3 sequence: CASSYQETQYF. The CDR3 DNA reads as TGTGCCAGCAGTTACCAAGAGACCCAGTACTTC.

The chain carries TRBV28 and TRBJ1-1; perhaps TRBD1 as D (5 bases). CDR3 length: 12 residues. From germline, CDR1 is MDHEN and CDR2 SYDVKM. Trimming removed 10 bases at V and 5 bases at J, with 14 bases between. The CDR3, as DNA: TGTGCCACCCGAGGGGTCGGGACTGAAGCTTTCTTT. Amino acids: CATRGVGTEAFF.

CDR3 sequence reads: CASSLAQAGGAPSYTF. The DNA of the CDR3 is TGTGCCAGCAGCTTAGCGCAGGCAGGGGGCGCCCCGAGCTACACCTTC. This chain joins TRBV11-2 and TRBJ1-2; 8 nucleotides agree with TRBD1. Germline loops: CDR1 SGHAT, CDR2 FQNNGV. This CDR3 region has 16 residues. Germline trimming cut 1 base from V and 9 bases from J; bases unmatched to any gene: 13.

This clone was found a few times. This chain uses TRBV2 with TRBJ1-4, with D possibly TRBD1 on 5 matching bases. Germline assignment: CDR1 SNHLY and CDR2 FYNNEI. The CDR3 consists of 14 residues. V dropped 2 bases and J dropped 7 bases, with 11 bases sitting between them. The DNA for the CDR3 is TGTGCCAGCAGTGAATGGCAGGGCGGTGAAAAACTGTTTTTT. It is translated as CASSEWQGGEKLFF.

The V gene is TRBV9, the J gene TRBJ2-6; D remains ambiguous. Germline lookup yields CDR1 SGDLS and CDR2 YYNGEE. There are 15 residues in the CDR3. V was clipped by 3 bases and J by 0 bases, with 7 bases between them. The CDR3 loop reads CASSARVSGANVLTF. The CDR3 DNA reads TGTGCCAGCAGCGCAAGGGTCTCTGGGGCCAACGTCCTGACTTTC.

The rearrangement joins TRBV10-3 to TRBJ2-7, with TRBD1 matching over 9 bases. The CDR3 has 15 residues. Germline values: CDR1 ENHRY, CDR2 SYGVKD. Unmatched junction bases numbered 10, after V lost 5 bases and J lost 5 bases. The CDR3 reads CAISPGTGSTDEQYF. DNA of the CDR3: TGTGCCATCAGTCCCGGGACAGGGTCCACCGACGAGCAGTACTTC.

V gene TRBV27 combines with J gene TRBJ2-1; 7 bases map to TRBD2. The CDR3 consists of 14 residues. With V trimmed by 7 bases and J by 2 bases, 5 bases remained unmatched. Looked up from germline, CDR1 is MNHEY and CDR2 is SMNVEV (reference sequence). Here the CDR3 reads CASMELAAYNEQFF. CDR3 in DNA: TGTGCCAGCATGGAGCTAGCGGCCTACAATGAGCAGTTCTTC.

The chain has TRBV29-1 and TRBJ2-7; 9 positions match TRBD1. The CDR3 has 14 amino acids. Trimming at V came to 5 bases and at J to 0 bases, leaving 5 bases not matched to a gene. Germline V gives CDR1 SQVTM, CDR2 ANQGSEA. The CDR3 DNA reads TGCAGCGTTTCCGGACAGGGGTTCTCCTACGAGCAGTACTTC. The encoded protein is CSVSGQGFSYEQYF.

The genes are TRBV10-3 and TRBJ2-1; D unresolved. In germline, CDR1 is ENHRY, CDR2 SYGVKD. The CDR3 is 12 amino acids. The V end was cut by 6 bases, the J end by 5 bases, with 8 bases between. CDR3 sequence reads: CAISTNDNEQFF. The DNA for the CDR3 is TGTGCCATCAGCACAAATGACAATGAGCAGTTCTTC.

This clone was counted at least ten times. This sequence joins TRBV28 and TRBJ2-2; 9 bases align to TRBD2. V trimming: 1 base; J trimming: 5 bases; junction bases outside the gene matches: 2. Per germline, CDR1 MDHEN and CDR2 SYDVKM. The CDR3 is 15 residues long. The CDR3 nucleotides are TGTGCCAGCAGTTTATTAGCGGGAGAAACCGGGGAGCTGTTTTTT. The encoded protein is CASSLLAGETGELFF.

The chain uses TRBV7-9 and TRBJ1-1, with D maybe TRBD1 (5 bases). The germline gives CDR1 SEHNR, CDR2 FQNEAQ (reference sequence). The CDR3 has 13 residues. The V and J ends lost 2 bases and 7 bases respectively, with 11 bases between them. CDR3 amino acids: CASSLYRTDEAFF. In DNA form, the CDR3 reads TGTGCCAGCAGCTTATACAGGACTGATGAAGCTTTCTTT. Drawing the rest from reference TRBV7-9 and TRBJ1-1, the complete variable domain is DTGVSQNPRHKITKRGQNVTFRCDPISEHNRLYWYRQTLGQGPEFLTYFQNEAQLEKSRLLSDRFSAERPKGSFSTLEIQRTEQGDSAMYLCASSLYRTDEAFFGQGTRLTVV.

This sequence joins TRBV30 and TRBJ2-3; D may be TRBD1 (5 bases). CDR3 length equals 12 residues. The V end was cut by 2 bases, the J end by 7 bases, with 10 bases between. CDR1 and CDR2 (germline): GTSNPN, SVGIG (reference sequence). CDR3 protein: CAWSPQGNTQYF. In nucleotides, the CDR3 is TGTGCCTGGAGTCCCCAGGGAAATACGCAGTATTTT.

The chain is built from TRBV14 and TRBJ1-2, with D possibly being TRBD1 (5 bases). V gave up 4 bases and J gave up 2 bases, with 11 bases separating them. Germline CDR1 reads SGHDN; CDR2 reads FVKESK. The CDR3 loop spans 14 amino acids. As DNA, the CDR3 is TGTGCCAGCAGCCCACCGACAGAGAACTATGGCTACACCTTC. This gives the protein CASSPPTENYGYTF.

This chain joins TRBV30 and TRBJ2-1; D gene uncertain. Trimming pared 1 base from V and 10 bases from J, leaving 11 bases between. The germline gives CDR1 GTSNPN, CDR2 SVGIG (reference sequence). There are 12 residues in the CDR3. The CDR3 sequence is CAWSASAFEQFF. The CDR3 DNA sequence: TGTGCCTGGAGTGCGTCGGCTTTCGAGCAGTTCTTC.

The chain combines TRBV11-2 with TRBJ1-1; D gene ambiguous. The CDR3 has 17 residues. CDR1 is SGHAT and CDR2 is FQNNGV in the germline V gene. V dropped 1 base and J dropped 10 bases, with 25 bases sitting between them. CDR3 sequence: CASSLVWTRKGPRGAFF. The DNA for the CDR3 is TGTGCCAGCAGCTTAGTATGGACCCGTAAAGGTCCACGGGGAGCTTTCTTT.

The chain uses TRBV4-2 and TRBJ2-7, with TRBD1 as a possible D gene (7 bases). The CDR3 loop spans 16 amino acids. The V end lost 4 bases, the J end lost 3 bases, and 19 bases lay between the germline ends. Per germline, CDR1 LGHNA and CDR2 YNFKEQ. CDR3 amino acids: CASSPMAGGGGYEQYF. CDR3 bases: TGTGCCAGCAGCCCCATGGCAGGGGGAGGCGGCTACGAGCAGTACTTC.

J is TRBJ2-3 and V is TRBV6-5, with 7 positions matching TRBD2. CDR3 length: 15 amino acids. The J segment lost 1 base and the V segment lost 2 bases, leaving 3 bases of the junction unmatched. CDR1 and CDR2 (germline): MNHEY, SVGAGI. The DNA of the CDR3 is TGTGCCAGCAGTTACGAGAGCGGGGGCACAGATACGCAGTATTTT. This translates into CASSYESGGTDTQYF.

The chain is built from TRBV19 and TRBJ2-1; 7 nucleotides agree with TRBD1. Germline V CDR1 and CDR2: LNHDA, SQIVND (reference sequence). Germline trimming cut 4 bases from V and 3 bases from J; bases unmatched to any gene: 6. The CDR3 is made up of 15 amino acids. The CDR3 protein is CASSRTGQDYNEQFF. DNA for the CDR3: TGTGCCAGTAGTAGAACCGGACAGGACTACAATGAGCAGTTCTTC.

The J gene is TRBJ1-5, the V gene TRBV2; D is undetermined. V was shortened by 2 bases and J by 6 bases, with 14 bases between the two germline ends. This CDR3 is built from 15 residues. Germline lookup yields CDR1 SNHLY and CDR2 FYNNEI. CDR3 residues: CASSEFVERSQPQHF. CDR3 in DNA: TGTGCCAGCAGTGAATTCGTCGAGAGAAGTCAGCCCCAGCATTTT. Full variable domain (rest looked up from reference TRBV2 and TRBJ1-5): EPEVTQTPSHQVTQMGQEVILRCVPISNHLYFYWYRQILGQKVEFLVSFYNNEISEKSEIFDDQFSVERPDGSNFTLKIRSTKLEDSAMYFCASSEFVERSQPQHFGDGTRLSIL.

This clone was found a few times. The same CDR3 also results from other DNA sequences found in this sample. The rearrangement uses TRBV29-1 and TRBJ2-1, with no clear D. Germline CDR1 is SQVTM and CDR2 is ANQGSEA. This CDR3 comprises 11 residues. With 4 bases removed from V and 5 bases from J, the gap between germline ends came to 6 bases. CDR3 DNA: TGCAGCGTTGGACGGGACAATGAGCAGTTCTTC. Translating gives CSVGRDNEQFF.

The chain joins TRBV6-4 to TRBJ2-2, with a possible D match to TRBD1 (5 bases). In germline, CDR1 is MRHNA, CDR2 SNTAGT. Deletions cut 2 bases from V and 6 bases from J, with 13 bases between. The CDR3 totals 15 residues. This chain's CDR3 is CASSDTAQGAGELFF. CDR3 DNA sequence: TGTGCCAGCAGTGACACGGCCCAGGGCGCCGGGGAGCTGTTTTTT.

This clone was counted once. The chain couples TRBV6-6 to TRBJ2-1; D is perhaps TRBD1 or TRBD2 (5 bases each). The CDR3 is made up of 13 amino acids. Germline assignment: CDR1 MNHNY and CDR2 SVGAGI (reference sequence). Trimming took 7 bases from V and 5 from J, leaving 12 bases between them. The CDR3 protein is CASTPTGHNEQFF. CDR3 bases: TGTGCCAGCACCCCTACGGGGCACAATGAGCAGTTCTTC.

This rearrangement joins TRBV30 to TRBJ2-5; 7 bases line up with TRBD2. The DNA end lines up better with TRBJ2-7; the J call may be wrong. Germline V gene lookup returns CDR1 GTSNPN and CDR2 SVGIG (reference sequence). The CDR3 has 13 residues. CDR3 protein: CAWSKGRGREQYF. In DNA form, the CDR3 reads TGTGCCTGGAGTAAGGGGAGGGGACGCGAGCAGTACTTC.

The V gene is TRBV4-3, the J gene TRBJ2-1; the D gene is possibly TRBD2 (5 bases). V shed 4 bases and J shed 8 bases, with 12 bases lying between them. From germline, CDR1 is LGHNA and CDR2 YSLEER. The CDR3 runs 13 residues. The chain's CDR3 is CASSRLLSDEQFF. The CDR3, as DNA: TGCGCCAGCAGCCGACTACTATCGGATGAGCAGTTCTTC.

V gene TRBV29-1 combines with J gene TRBJ2-7, with 8 bases matching TRBD2. The CDR3 sequence is 13 residues long. Germline-derived CDR1 and CDR2 are SQVTM and ANQGSEA. Trimming removed 3 bases from V and 6 bases from J; junction bases left unmatched: 7. This CDR3 is CSVDKSGSSEQYF. The CDR3 DNA reads as TGCAGCGTTGATAAAAGCGGGAGCTCCGAGCAGTACTTC.

This rearrangement joins TRBV6-1 to TRBJ2-7; weak D call: TRBD2 (5 bases). The CDR3 has 16 amino acids. From germline, CDR1 is MNHNS and CDR2 SASEGT. Trimming removed 1 base at V and 2 bases at J, with 15 bases between. Here the CDR3 reads CASSEGFGLAAYEQYF. The CDR3 DNA follows: TGTGCCAGCAGTGAAGGGTTTGGACTGGCAGCCTACGAGCAGTACTTC.